This T cell receptor beta chain came from a study of CXCR3-negative and CXCR3-positive naive CD8 T cells (dated by TCRdb to between 2018 and 2020). For the study in its entirety: In total, roughly 130 million TRB reads were obtained, corresponding to roughly 1.5 +/- 0.3 million reads per library. Diversity and physicochemical repertoire analyses covered some eleven donors pooled from two independent experiments. TRBV-TRBJ cluster analysis included naive subsets from a handful of donors and memory cells from 3 donors.

CDR1 and CDR2 are drawn from the germline V gene (reference sequence): SEHNR, FQNEAQ. The CDR3 covers 11 residues, taking in both the cysteine and the phenylalanine. No DNA is listed. In regard to this clonotype: Its antigen target is currently unknown.

For every CD8+ T cell subset, over 250,000 cells were flow-sorted straight into RLT lysis buffer, and each subset was sorted in triplicate. To keep memory contaminants out, a stringent definition of naive CD8+ T cells was applied: CD45RO-CCR7+CD27+CD95-. Standard density gradient centrifugation was used to isolate peripheral blood mononuclear cells from buffy coats. Naive CXCR3-negative and CXCR3-positive CD8+ T cells were flow-sorted using a FACSAria III. Total RNA was extracted from sorted cells with an RNeasy Mini Kit. Sequencing relied on a NextSeq 550. The Human TCR Profiling Kit (MiLaboratory) was used to make UMI-labeled 5' RACE TRB cDNA libraries. The full amount of extracted RNA was used for cDNA synthesis, and the full amount of resulting cDNA was used for PCR amplification. Libraries were prepared in parallel using an identical number of PCR cycles. In the original analysis: MIGEC and MiXCR extracted about 53,000 +/- 10,000 unique UMI-labeled TRB cDNA molecules per library, requiring at least two reads per UMI. Each library averaged roughly 36,000 +/- 9,600 functional in-frame TRB CDR3 nucleotide clonotypes without stop codons. After downsampling to 5000 UMI-labeled TRB molecules per sample, diversity metrics, including normalized Shannon-Wiener and Chao1, were computed in VDJtools. Clonotype-size-weighted physicochemical properties of the central five CDR3 residues (interaction energy, strength, volume and Kidera factor 4) were computed in VDJtools. TCRdb reprocessed the reads into one record per CDR3 protein sequence, lacking DNA. Clone size and V and J calls follow TCRdb, not the original study. The table held for this sample gives over 70,000 distinct CDR3 sequences. Of the sample, about 1.1% is held by the ten largest clones.

General findings and caveats noted by the study authors: TRBV-TRBJ usage was similar between naive CXCR3-negative and CXCR3-positive cells from the same donor, while memory cells showed distinct patterns. Repertoire diversity was comparably high in both naive subsets but much lower in memory CD8+ T cells. Freshly isolated PBMCs were used for most assays because CXCR3 expression partially decreased after cryopreservation. Because surface CD5, which is linked to self-reactivity in mice, was comparable between the naive subsets, TCR interaction strength was also inferred from TRB CDR3 physicochemical properties. TRB CDR3s from CXCR3-positive naive cells showed higher hydrophobicity (lower Kidera factor 4), lower energy, and higher strength and volume indices than CXCR3-negative naive cells.

The rearranged chain carries TRBV7-9 and TRBJ1-2; with no DNA, the TCRdb D assignment of TRBD1 cannot be verified. Sequences were obtained from naive CXCR3- CD8+ T cells from blood. The meaning of the sample's cell subset or site label: CD45RO-CCR7+CD27+CD95- naive CD8+ T cells lacking CXCR3 (TNR3-). This receptor was obtained from a human donor in good health. Some clones in this sample may be carry-over from other donors' samples. The CDR3 is CASSFEGGYTF.